The 17 T cell receptor beta chains listed next were all sequenced from one sample in a study of cytomegalovirus exposure and HLA in healthy donors (dated by TCRdb to 2016 to 2017). Library preparation was by the immunoSEQ multiplex PCR assay. A mixture of 60 forward primers for TCR Vbeta segments and 13 reverse primers for TCR Jbeta segments was used in the multiplex PCR. The clones in this table, taken by TCRdb from immuneACCESS, are in-frame only. Not every clone is retained; where verified, under half of the shortfall comes from an unresolved V gene, and the cause of the rest is unknown. Counted in this sample were roughly 180,000 clones; more than 60% of them appeared once. In total, the top ten clones hold about 3.8% of the sample. The sample consisted of PBMCs. The source is a woman aged 55-69 years in good health and CMV-seropositive.

CDR3 region: CASSLSGQGLQPQHF. The CDR3 DNA follows: TGTGCCAGCAGCCTATCGGGACAGGGGTTGCAGCCCCAGCATTTT. This chain joins TRBV27 and TRBJ1-5; 10 nucleotides agree with TRBD1. The CDR3 has 15 residues. The junction had 9 bases not matched to a gene; V was cut back by 6 bases and J by 7 bases. Germline V gene sequence: CDR1 MNHEY, CDR2 SMNVEV (reference sequence).

V usage is TRBV27 and J usage is TRBJ2-1, with D possibly TRBD1 on 6 matching bases. Deletions cut 3 bases from V and 5 bases from J, with 11 bases between. The V gene's germline CDR1 is MNHEY and CDR2 SMNVEV (reference sequence). CDR3 length: 14 amino acids. CDR3 residues: CASSFSRGNNEQFF. The CDR3 DNA is TGTGCCAGCAGTTTTTCGAGGGGGAACAATGAGCAGTTCTTC.

The chain joins TRBV6-5 to TRBJ2-3; D gene ambiguous. In germline, CDR1 is MNHEY, CDR2 SVGAGI. The CDR3 runs 14 residues. V was clipped by 0 bases and J by 5 bases, with 9 bases between them. The CDR3 is CASSYSIGGDTQYF. CDR3 bases: TGTGCCAGCAGTTACTCTATCGGTGGAGATACGCAGTATTTT.

A remark on this clone: A junction boundary mismatches the germline segment, possibly from a read error. The chain is built from TRBV10-3 and TRBJ1-2; 7 bases match TRBD1. In germline, CDR1 is ENHRY, CDR2 SYGVKD. The CDR3 covers 17 residues. The CDR3 spells CASSDRDRRKTNYGYTF. The CDR3 bases are TGTGCCAGCAGTGACCGGGACAGACGGAAGACTAACTATGGCTACACCTTC.

The chain combines TRBV5-1 with TRBJ2-1; 7 positions match TRBD2. The CDR3 has 16 residues. Germline loops: CDR1 SGHRS, CDR2 YFSETQ. J lost 7 bases, V lost 0 bases, and 10 bases had no gene match. CDR3 protein: CASSLVGGGRRNEQFF. The CDR3, as DNA: TGCGCCAGCAGCTTGGTCGGTGGCGGGAGAAGGAATGAGCAGTTCTTC.

This chain links TRBV27 with TRBJ2-5; 10 positions agree with TRBD1. The CDR3 extends over 17 amino acids. The trim removed 6 bases at V and 4 bases at J, leaving 14 bases unmatched. The germline V gene has CDR1 MNHEY and CDR2 SMNVEV (reference sequence). CDR3 amino acids: CASRPPGDRGIGETQYF. As DNA, the CDR3 is TGTGCCAGCAGACCCCCCGGGGACAGGGGAATCGGAGAGACCCAGTACTTC.

The chain has TRBV28 and TRBJ2-3; D gene unclear. V shed 5 bases and J shed 5 bases, with 8 bases lying between them. The CDR3 sequence is 12 residues long. Germline V lookup: CDR1 MDHEN, CDR2 SYDVKM. This CDR3 is CASSTSGDTQYF. CDR3 DNA sequence: TGTGCCAGCAGTACCTCCGGAGATACGCAGTATTTT.

Note on this clone: The limits of the CDR3 on the DNA are not certain, so only TCRdb's listed CDR3 is given. The chain has TRBV27 and TRBJ2-1; the D call TRBD2 from the table was never checked on the DNA. In germline, CDR1 is MNHEY, CDR2 SMNVEV (reference sequence). The CDR3 adds up to 18 amino acids, both ends counted. The CDR3 here is CASSSSGRRTSSYNEQFF.

The gene calls are TRBV4-1 and TRBJ2-7; possible D gene TRBD1, 6 bases. The CDR3 length is 13 residues. Germline V gene sequence: CDR1 MGHRA, CDR2 YSYEKL. Trimming removed 6 bases at V and 3 bases at J, with 12 bases between. Written as DNA, the CDR3 is TGCGCCAGCAGGAAAACAGGGAGCTACGAGCAGTACTTC. Its translation is CASRKTGSYEQYF.

The chain combines TRBV5-4 with TRBJ1-2; maybe TRBD1 (6 bases). CDR3 size: 15 residues. Trimming left V 2 bases short and J 5 bases short, with 16 bases between. CDR1 is SGHNT, CDR2 YYREEE, per germline (reference sequence). The CDR3 nucleotides read TGTGCCAGCAGCTTTGGGGGGGCGTATTCATATGGCTACACCTTC. Amino acids: CASSFGGAYSYGYTF.

The rearrangement links TRBV6-4 to TRBJ1-4, with no clear D. This CDR3 comprises 17 residues. The ends were cut back, 2 bases at V and 8 bases at J, with 21 bases in the middle. Germline CDR1 is MRHNA and CDR2 is SNTAGT. The DNA for the CDR3 is TGTGCCAGCAGTGACAACACCGGGCAGGTCGGGGAGGAAAAACTGTTTTTT. Translated: CASSDNTGQVGEEKLFF.

The chain uses TRBV18 and TRBJ1-6; the D is unclear. Trimming took 1 base from V and 1 from J, leaving 11 bases between them. The CDR3 totals 17 residues. Per the germline V gene, CDR1 is KGHSH and CDR2 is LQKENI. The CDR3 protein is CASSPQGGGSYNSPLHF. In nucleotides, the CDR3 is TGTGCCAGCTCACCACAGGGAGGAGGGTCCTATAATTCACCCCTCCACTTT. The full variable domain, its missing parts supplied by reference TRBV18 and TRBJ1-6, is NAGVMQNPRHLVRRRGQEARLRCSPMKGHSHVYWYRQLPEEGLKFMVYLQKENIIDESGMPKERFSAEFPKEGPSILRIQQVVRGDSAAYFCASSPQGGGSYNSPLHFGNGTRLTVT.

The V and J genes are TRBV30 and TRBJ2-5, with TRBD2 as a possible D gene (6 bases). The CDR3 covers 13 residues. V lost 1 base to trimming and J lost 0 bases, with 6 bases between them. Germline V CDR1 and CDR2: GTSNPN, SVGIG (reference sequence). The CDR3 reads CAWSGGDQETQYF. For the CDR3, the DNA is TGTGCCTGGAGTGGGGGGGACCAAGAGACCCAGTACTTC.

V gene TRBV28 combines with J gene TRBJ2-2; D may be TRBD2 (6 bases). This CDR3 is 15 amino acids long. Germline V gene data show CDR1 as MDHEN and CDR2 as SYDVKM. The ends were cut back, 7 bases at V and 4 bases at J, with 16 bases in the middle. In DNA, the CDR3 is TGTGCCAGCAATGCCGCCGGGGGTGGCACCGGGGAGCTGTTTTTT. Translated: CASNAAGGGTGELFF.

In its sample, this clone was seen once. The V call is TRBV28, the J call TRBJ2-1, with 8 bases aligning to TRBD2. This CDR3 spans 17 amino acids. Trimming cost V 7 bases and J 6 bases; bases outside gene matches: 17. Germline V gene data show CDR1 as MDHEN and CDR2 as SYDVKM. This CDR3 reads CASIYPPGASGSNEQFF. The CDR3 DNA follows: TGTGCCAGCATCTACCCGCCCGGGGCTAGCGGGTCCAATGAGCAGTTCTTC.

V usage is TRBV5-1 and J usage is TRBJ2-3; 7 bases agree with TRBD2. Germline values: CDR1 SGHRS, CDR2 YFSETQ. Unmatched junction bases numbered 13, after V lost 3 bases and J lost 3 bases. CDR3 length: 17 amino acids. Here the CDR3 DNA reads TGCGCCAGCAGCTCCGCTGGGGGGGGAGGGAGGACAGATACGCAGTATTTT. Amino acid sequence: CASSSAGGGGRTDTQYF.

The chain employs TRBV5-6 and TRBJ1-2; D remains unclear. The length of the CDR3 is 14 residues. Looked up from germline, CDR1 is SGHDT and CDR2 is YYEEEE. Trimming removed 1 base at V and 5 bases at J, with 12 bases between. In DNA form, the CDR3 reads TGTGCCAGCAGCTTGTCGGATCAGGTTTATGGCTACACCTTC. Amino acids: CASSLSDQVYGYTF.